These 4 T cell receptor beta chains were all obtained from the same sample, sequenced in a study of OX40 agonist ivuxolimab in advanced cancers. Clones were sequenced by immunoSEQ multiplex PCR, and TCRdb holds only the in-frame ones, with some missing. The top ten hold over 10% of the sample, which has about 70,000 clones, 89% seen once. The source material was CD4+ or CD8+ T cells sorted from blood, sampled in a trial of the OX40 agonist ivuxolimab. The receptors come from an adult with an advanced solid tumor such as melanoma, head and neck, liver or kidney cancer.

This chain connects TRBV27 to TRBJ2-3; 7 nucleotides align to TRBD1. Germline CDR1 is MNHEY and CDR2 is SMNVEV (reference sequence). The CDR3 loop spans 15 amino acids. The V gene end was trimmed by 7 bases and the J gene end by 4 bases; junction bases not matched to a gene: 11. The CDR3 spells CASTPTGLLSDTQYF. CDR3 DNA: TGTGCCAGCACCCCGACAGGGCTCTTATCAGATACGCAGTATTTT.

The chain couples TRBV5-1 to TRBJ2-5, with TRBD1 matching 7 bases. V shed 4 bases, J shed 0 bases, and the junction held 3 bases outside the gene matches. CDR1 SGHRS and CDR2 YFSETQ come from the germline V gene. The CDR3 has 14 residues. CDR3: CASSRDRDQETQYF. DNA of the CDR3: TGCGCCAGCAGCCGTGACAGGGACCAAGAGACCCAGTACTTC.

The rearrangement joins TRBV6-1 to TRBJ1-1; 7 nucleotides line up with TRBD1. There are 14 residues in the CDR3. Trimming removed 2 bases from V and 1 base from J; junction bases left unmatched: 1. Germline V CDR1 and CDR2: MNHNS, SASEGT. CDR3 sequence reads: CASSEQGGNTEAFF. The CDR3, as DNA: TGTGCCAGCAGTGAACAGGGGGGGAACACTGAAGCTTTCTTT.

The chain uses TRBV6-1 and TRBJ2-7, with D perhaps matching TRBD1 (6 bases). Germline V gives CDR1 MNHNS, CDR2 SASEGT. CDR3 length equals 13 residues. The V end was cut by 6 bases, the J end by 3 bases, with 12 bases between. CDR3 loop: CASSPTGSYEQYF. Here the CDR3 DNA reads TGTGCCAGCAGCCCCACAGGGAGCTACGAGCAGTACTTC.